The present T cell receptor beta chain was sequenced within a study of cytotoxic CD8 clonotypes in ibrutinib-treated CLL. Looking at the study overall: Patients: roughly twelve relapsed/refractory, roughly 14 treatment-naive, roughly 17 IGHV unmutated. A median 12 months of treatment, range 6 to 36, preceded the collection of response samples. On average, over 80,000 productive rearrangements and around 250,000 productive templates per sample.

After removal of 8 bases from V and 6 bases from J, the junction contained 18 bases not matched to a gene. The length of the CDR3 is 15 residues. Germline V lookup: CDR1 GTSNPN, CDR2 SVGIG (reference sequence). Of note for this clone: The antigen remains undetermined.

Here immunoSEQ multiplex PCR was the method, and the copy in TCRdb shows in-frame clones only, minus some. The sample lists some 80,000 clones; roughly 83% were seen once. Study findings and constraints: Clonality went up at ibrutinib response and then declined back toward baseline at progression.

The sequencing used PBMCs, collected after 12 months of ibrutinib treatment. V gene TRBV30 combines with J gene TRBJ1-2; 7 bases align to TRBD1. The sequence came from a human donor with chronic lymphocytic leukemia. The CDR3 sequence is CARPDSSTGEDGYTF. The CDR3 DNA sequence: TGTGCCCGGCCCGACTCATCCACAGGGGAGGATGGCTACACCTTC. Drawing the rest from reference TRBV30 and TRBJ1-2, the complete variable domain is SQTIHQWPATLVQPVGSPLSLECTVEGTSNPNLYWYRQAAGRGLQLLFYSVGIGQISSEVPQNLSASRPQDRQFILSSKKLLLSDSGFYLCARPDSSTGEDGYTFGSGTRLTVV.